This T cell receptor (beta chain) is from a study of HIV-infected patients and healthy controls. Findings and limits, study-wide: Compared with untreated HIV+ repertoires, healthy controls showed roughly threefold more distinct CDR3s and higher Shannon diversity.

All unsorted peripheral T cells were captured because whole blood was used without fractionation. Reverse transcription used roughly 450 ng RNA and constant-region primers for alpha and beta. Each of the alpha and beta chains got its own library through chain-specific third strand synthesis with indices. Ligation attached cDNA to a 5' RACE adapter that carried a random hexamer and SP2 site. The library had 12-nucleotide molecular identifiers formed by two random hexamers joined together. TCRdb re-analysed the 5' RACE reads in MiXCR, keeping a single row per CDR3 protein. Of some 9,800 distinct CDR3 sequences in the sample, approximately 8.2% were seen once. By sample share, this clonotype is medium-sized. Its antigen remains unknown. Germline V gives CDR1 LNHDA, CDR2 SQIVND (reference sequence). V shed 3 bases and J shed 5 bases, with 11 bases lying between them. This CDR3 comprises 13 residues.

The sequence was collected from an adult in good health. This chain joins TRBV19 and TRBJ2-7; D assignment may be TRBD1 or TRBD2 (5 bases each). Sequencing used blood. The CDR3 DNA reads TGTGCCAGTAGTATTGGGAGAGGGGACGAGCAGTACTTC. Translation gives CASSIGRGDEQYF.